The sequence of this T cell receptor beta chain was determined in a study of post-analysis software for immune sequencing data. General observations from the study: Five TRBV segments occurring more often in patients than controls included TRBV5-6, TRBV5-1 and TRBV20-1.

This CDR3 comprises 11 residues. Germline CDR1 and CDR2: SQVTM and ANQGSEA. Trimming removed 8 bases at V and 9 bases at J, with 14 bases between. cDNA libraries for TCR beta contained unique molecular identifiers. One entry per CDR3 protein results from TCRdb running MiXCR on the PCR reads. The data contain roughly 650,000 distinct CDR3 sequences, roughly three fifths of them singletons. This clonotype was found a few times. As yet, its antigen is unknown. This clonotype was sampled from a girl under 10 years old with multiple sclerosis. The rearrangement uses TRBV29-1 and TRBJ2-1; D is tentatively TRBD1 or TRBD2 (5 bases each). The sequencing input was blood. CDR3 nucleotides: TGCAGCCCGGGATCAGGGTCTGAGCAGTTCTTC. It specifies CSPGSGSEQFF.